This T cell receptor beta chain emerged from a study of T cell clonality in common variable immunodeficiency. This clone was seen many times. As yet, its antigen is unknown. The read terminates 3 residues ahead of where the CDR3 ends, so the germline J gene completes it. Trimming removed 3 bases from V and 4 bases from J, with 15 bases in between. The CDR3 spans 15 residues. Germline V lookup: CDR1 SEHNR, CDR2 FQNEAQ (reference sequence). Study results and limitations: Compared with controls, CVID subjects had fewer shared TCRbeta clones. Patient heterogeneity in the CVID cohort limited correlations between repertoire features and clinical complications.

Profiling relied on immunoSEQ multiplex PCR, and the TCRdb table lists in-frame clones only, not all of them. Recorded here are 30,000 to 40,000 clones, with no singletons, and the ten leading clones hold 0.95%. This chain links TRBV7-9 with TRBJ2-5; D perhaps matches TRBD1 (5 bases). The TCR originated in a person aged 18 to 75 in good health. Source material: peripheral blood mononuclear cells. The CDR3 bases that were read are TGTGCCAGCAGCTTCCCCGGGTTGGGGCGAGAGACC. It codes for CASSFPGLGRET. The CDR3 in full is CASSFPGLGRETQYF.